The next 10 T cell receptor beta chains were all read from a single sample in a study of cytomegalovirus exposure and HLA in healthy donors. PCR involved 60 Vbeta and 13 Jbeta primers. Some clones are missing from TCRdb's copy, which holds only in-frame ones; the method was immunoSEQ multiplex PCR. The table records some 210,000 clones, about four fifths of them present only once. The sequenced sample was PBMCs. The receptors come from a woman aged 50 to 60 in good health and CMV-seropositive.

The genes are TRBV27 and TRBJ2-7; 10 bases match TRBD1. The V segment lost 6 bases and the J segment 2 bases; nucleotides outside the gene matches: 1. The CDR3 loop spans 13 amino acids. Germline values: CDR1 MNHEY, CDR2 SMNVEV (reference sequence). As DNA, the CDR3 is TGTGCCAGCAGAGGGACAGGGGCCTACGAGCAGTACTTC. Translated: CASRGTGAYEQYF.

The CDR3 reads CAWSPGGGGANVLTF. CDR3 coding DNA: TGTGCCTGGAGTCCAGGGGGCGGTGGGGCCAACGTCCTGACTTTC. V and J are TRBV30 and TRBJ2-6, with 8 bases that match TRBD1. CDR1 GTSNPN and CDR2 SVGIG come from the germline V gene (reference sequence). The CDR3 contains 15 residues. With V trimmed by 2 bases and J by 3 bases, 3 bases remained unmatched. The whole variable domain, filled in from reference TRBV30 and TRBJ2-6, reads SQTIHQWPATLVQPVGSPLSLECTVEGTSNPNLYWYRQAAGRGLQLLFYSVGIGQISSEVPQNLSASRPQDRQFILSSKKLLLSDSGFYLCAWSPGGGGANVLTFGAGSRLTVL.

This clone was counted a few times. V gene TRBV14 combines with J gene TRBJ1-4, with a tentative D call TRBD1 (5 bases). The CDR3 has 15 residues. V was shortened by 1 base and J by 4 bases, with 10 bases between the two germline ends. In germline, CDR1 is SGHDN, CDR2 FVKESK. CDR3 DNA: TGTGCCAGCAGCCAAGTACGGGGGAGTAATGAAAAACTGTTTTTT. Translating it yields CASSQVRGSNEKLFF.

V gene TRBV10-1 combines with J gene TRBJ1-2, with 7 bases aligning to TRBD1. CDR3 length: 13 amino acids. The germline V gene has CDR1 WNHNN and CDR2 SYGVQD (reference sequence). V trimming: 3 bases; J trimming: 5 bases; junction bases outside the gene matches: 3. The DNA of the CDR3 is TGCGCCAGCAGTGAAGGGACAGATTATGGCTACACCTTC. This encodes CASSEGTDYGYTF.

For the CDR3, the DNA is TGTGCCAGCAGCCCATATCTAGCGGGGGGGGTGGTCAATGAGCAGTTCTTC. This codes for CASSPYLAGGVVNEQFF. This chain joins TRBV9 and TRBJ2-1; TRBD2 matches 12 bases. CDR1 is SGDLS and CDR2 is YYNGEE in the germline V gene. The CDR3 covers 17 residues. V trimming: 4 bases; J trimming: 6 bases; junction bases outside the gene matches: 11. The full variable domain, rest sourced from reference TRBV9 and TRBJ2-1, is DSGVTQTPKHLITATGQRVTLRCSPRSGDLSVYWYQQSLDQGLQFLIQYYNGEERAKGNILERFSAQQFPDLHSELNLSSLELGDSALYFCASSPYLAGGVVNEQFFGPGTRLTVL.

CDR3 amino acids: CASSVALRGGSGANVLTF. The CDR3, as DNA: TGTGCCAGCAGCGTAGCTTTGAGAGGAGGCTCTGGGGCCAACGTCCTGACTTTC. The chain couples TRBV9 to TRBJ2-6, with D possibly TRBD2 on 5 matching bases. The CDR3 has 18 amino acids. Trimming removed 0 bases at V and 0 bases at J, with 13 bases between. Germline lookup yields CDR1 SGDLS and CDR2 YYNGEE.

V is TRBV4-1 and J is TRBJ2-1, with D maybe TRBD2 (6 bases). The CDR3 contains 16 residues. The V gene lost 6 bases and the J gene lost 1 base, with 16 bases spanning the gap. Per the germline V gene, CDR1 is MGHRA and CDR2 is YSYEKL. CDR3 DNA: TGCGCCAGCAGACGCATCGGGGGTAGGTCCTACAATGAGCAGTTCTTC. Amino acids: CASRRIGGRSYNEQFF.

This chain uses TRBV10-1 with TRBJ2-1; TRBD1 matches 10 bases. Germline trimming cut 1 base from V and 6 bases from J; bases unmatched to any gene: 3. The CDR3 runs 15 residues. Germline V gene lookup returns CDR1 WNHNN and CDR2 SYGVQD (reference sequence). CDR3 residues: CASSEWRTGGNEQFF. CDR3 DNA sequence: TGCGCCAGCAGTGAGTGGAGGACAGGGGGCAATGAGCAGTTCTTC.

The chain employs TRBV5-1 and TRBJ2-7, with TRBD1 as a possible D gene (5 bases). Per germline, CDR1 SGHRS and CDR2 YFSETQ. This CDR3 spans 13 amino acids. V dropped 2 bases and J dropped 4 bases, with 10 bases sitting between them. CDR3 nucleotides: TGCGCCAGCAGCTTCGGACAAAAATACGAGCAGTACTTC. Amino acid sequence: CASSFGQKYEQYF.

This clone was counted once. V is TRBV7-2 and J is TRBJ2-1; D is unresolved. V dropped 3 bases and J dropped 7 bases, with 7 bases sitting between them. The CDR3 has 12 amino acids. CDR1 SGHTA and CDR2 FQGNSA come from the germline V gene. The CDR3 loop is CASSLRWNEQFF. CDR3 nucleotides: TGTGCCAGCAGCTTGAGGTGGAATGAGCAGTTCTTC.